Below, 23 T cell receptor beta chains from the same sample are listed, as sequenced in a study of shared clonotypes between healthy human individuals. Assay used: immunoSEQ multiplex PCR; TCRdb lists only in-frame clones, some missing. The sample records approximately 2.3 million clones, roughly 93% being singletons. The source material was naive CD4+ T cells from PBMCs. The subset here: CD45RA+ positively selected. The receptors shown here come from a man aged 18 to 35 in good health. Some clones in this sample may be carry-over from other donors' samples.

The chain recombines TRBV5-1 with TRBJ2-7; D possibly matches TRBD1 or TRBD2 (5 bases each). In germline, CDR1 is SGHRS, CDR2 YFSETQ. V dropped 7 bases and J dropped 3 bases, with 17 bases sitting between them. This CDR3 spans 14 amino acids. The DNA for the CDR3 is TGCGCCAGCGGCCTGGGACCGATGAACTACGAGCAGTACTTC. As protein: CASGLGPMNYEQYF.

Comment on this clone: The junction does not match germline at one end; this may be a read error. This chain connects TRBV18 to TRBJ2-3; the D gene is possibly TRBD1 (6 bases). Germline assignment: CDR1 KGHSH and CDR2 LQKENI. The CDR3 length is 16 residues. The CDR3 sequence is CASSPAGVVGTDTQYF. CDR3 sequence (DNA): TGTGCCAGCTCACCCGCAGGGGTAGTGGGCACGGATACGCAGTATTTT.

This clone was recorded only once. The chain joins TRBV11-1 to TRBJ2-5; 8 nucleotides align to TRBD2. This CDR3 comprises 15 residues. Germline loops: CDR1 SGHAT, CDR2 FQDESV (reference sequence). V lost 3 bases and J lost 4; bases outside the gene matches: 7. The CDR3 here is CASSFDGRAGETQYF. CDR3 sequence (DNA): TGTGCCAGCAGCTTTGACGGGAGGGCGGGAGAGACCCAGTACTTC.

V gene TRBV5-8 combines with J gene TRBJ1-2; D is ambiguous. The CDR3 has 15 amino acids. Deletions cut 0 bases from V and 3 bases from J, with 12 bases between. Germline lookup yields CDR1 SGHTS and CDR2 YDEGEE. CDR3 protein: CASSLDPEEHYGYTF. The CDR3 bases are TGTGCCAGCAGCTTGGATCCAGAGGAGCACTATGGCTACACCTTC.

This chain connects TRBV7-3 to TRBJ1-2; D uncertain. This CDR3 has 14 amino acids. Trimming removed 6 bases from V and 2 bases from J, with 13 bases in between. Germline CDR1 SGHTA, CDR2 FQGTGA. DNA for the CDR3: TGTGCCAGCAGTTCGGGTCCGATGAACTATGGCTACACCTTC. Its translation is CASSSGPMNYGYTF.

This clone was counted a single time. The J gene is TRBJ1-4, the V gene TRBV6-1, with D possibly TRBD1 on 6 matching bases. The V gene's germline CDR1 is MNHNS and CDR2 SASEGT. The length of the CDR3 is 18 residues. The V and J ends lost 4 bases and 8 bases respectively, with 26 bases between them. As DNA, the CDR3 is TGTGCCAGCAGTGGAGCTTCCCTCGCAGGACAGTCATACGAAAAACTGTTTTTT. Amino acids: CASSGASLAGQSYEKLFF.

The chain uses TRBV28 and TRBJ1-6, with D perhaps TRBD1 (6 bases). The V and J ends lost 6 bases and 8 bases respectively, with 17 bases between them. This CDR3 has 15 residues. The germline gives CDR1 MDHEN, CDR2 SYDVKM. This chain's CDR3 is CASSLGQGPHSPLHF. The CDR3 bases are TGTGCCAGCAGCTTGGGACAAGGCCCTCATTCACCCCTCCACTTT.

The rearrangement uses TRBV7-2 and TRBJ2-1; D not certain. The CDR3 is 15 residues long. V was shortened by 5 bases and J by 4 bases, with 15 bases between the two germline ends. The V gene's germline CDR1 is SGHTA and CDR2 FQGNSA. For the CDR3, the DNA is TGTGCCAGCAGCCGCTCGGACGGGTCTTACAATGAGCAGTTCTTC. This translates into CASSRSDGSYNEQFF.

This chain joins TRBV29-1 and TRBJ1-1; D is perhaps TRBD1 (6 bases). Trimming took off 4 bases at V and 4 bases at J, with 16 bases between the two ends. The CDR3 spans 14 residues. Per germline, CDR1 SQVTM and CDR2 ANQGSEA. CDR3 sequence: CSVGALRGGTEAFF. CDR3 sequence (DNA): TGCAGCGTTGGGGCCCTAAGGGGGGGCACTGAAGCTTTCTTT.

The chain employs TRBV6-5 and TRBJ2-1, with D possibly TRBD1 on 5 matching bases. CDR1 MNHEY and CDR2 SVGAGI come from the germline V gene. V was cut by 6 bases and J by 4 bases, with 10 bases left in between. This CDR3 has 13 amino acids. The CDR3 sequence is CASSQQVYNEQFF. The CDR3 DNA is TGTGCCAGCAGCCAACAGGTGTACAATGAGCAGTTCTTC.

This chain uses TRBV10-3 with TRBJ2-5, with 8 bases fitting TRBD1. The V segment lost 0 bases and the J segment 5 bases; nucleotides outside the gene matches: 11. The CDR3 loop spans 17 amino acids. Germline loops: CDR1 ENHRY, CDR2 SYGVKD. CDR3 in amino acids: CAISESEVGRGRETQYF. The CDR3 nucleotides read TGTGCCATCAGTGAGTCGGAGGTTGGCAGGGGGCGGGAGACCCAGTACTTC.

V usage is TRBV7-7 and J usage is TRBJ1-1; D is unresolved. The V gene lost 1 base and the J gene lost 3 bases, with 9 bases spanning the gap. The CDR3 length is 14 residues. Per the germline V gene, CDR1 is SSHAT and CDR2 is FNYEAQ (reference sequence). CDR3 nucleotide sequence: TGTGCCAGCAGCTTAGGTGTGGGAGACACTGAAGCTTTCTTT. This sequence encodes CASSLGVGDTEAFF.

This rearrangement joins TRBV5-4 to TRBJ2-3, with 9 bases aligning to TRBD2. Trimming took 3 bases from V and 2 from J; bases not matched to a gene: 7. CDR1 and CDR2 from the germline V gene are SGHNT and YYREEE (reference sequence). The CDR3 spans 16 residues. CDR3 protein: CASSSRAGGDTDTQYF. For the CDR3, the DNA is TGTGCCAGCAGCTCACGGGCGGGAGGGGACACAGATACGCAGTATTTT. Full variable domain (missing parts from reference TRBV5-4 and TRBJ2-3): ETGVTQSPTHLIKTRGQQVTLRCSSQSGHNTVSWYQQALGQGPQFIFQYYREEENGRGNFPPRFSGLQFPNYSSELNVNALELDDSALYLCASSSRAGGDTDTQYFGPGTRLTVL.

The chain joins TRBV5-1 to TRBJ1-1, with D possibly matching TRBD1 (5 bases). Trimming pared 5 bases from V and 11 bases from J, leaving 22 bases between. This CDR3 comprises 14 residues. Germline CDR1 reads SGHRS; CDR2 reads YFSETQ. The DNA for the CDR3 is TGCGCCAGCAGTACTGTCCGAGGGACGCCCCGGGCTTTCTTT. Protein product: CASSTVRGTPRAFF. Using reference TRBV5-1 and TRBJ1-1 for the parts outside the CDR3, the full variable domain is KAGVTQTPRYLIKTRGQQVTLSCSPISGHRSVSWYQQTPGQGLQFLFEYFSETQRNKGNFPGRFSGRQFSNSRSEMNVSTLELGDSALYLCASSTVRGTPRAFFGQGTRLTVV.

DNA of the CDR3: TGTGCCAGCAGATCTTCCCCGGGACAGGGGGCAAGCTATGGCTACACCTTC. Translating gives CASRSSPGQGASYGYTF. The chain joins TRBV28 to TRBJ1-2; TRBD1 agrees at 12 bases. J lost 4 bases, V lost 6 bases, and 12 bases had no gene match. The CDR3 consists of 17 residues. Germline V CDR1 and CDR2: MDHEN, SYDVKM.

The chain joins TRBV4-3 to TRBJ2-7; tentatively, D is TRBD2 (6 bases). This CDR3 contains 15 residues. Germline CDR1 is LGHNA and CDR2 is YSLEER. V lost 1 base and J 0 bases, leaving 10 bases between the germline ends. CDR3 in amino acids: CASSQVSGSSYEQYF. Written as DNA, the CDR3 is TGCGCCAGCAGCCAAGTGTCCGGGAGCTCCTACGAGCAGTACTTC.

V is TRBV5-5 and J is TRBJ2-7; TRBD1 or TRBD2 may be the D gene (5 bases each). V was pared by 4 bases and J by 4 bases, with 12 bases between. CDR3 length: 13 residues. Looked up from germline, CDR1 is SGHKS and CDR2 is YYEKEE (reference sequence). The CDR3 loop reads CASSPLGEYEQYF. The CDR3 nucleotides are TGTGCCAGCAGCCCGCTGGGGGAATACGAGCAGTACTTC.

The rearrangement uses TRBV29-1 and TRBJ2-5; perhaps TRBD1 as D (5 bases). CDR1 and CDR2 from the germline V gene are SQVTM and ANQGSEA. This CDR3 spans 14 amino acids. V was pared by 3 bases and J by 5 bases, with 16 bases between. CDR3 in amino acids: CSVEGRVVGETQYF. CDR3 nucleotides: TGCAGCGTTGAGGGCAGGGTGGTCGGGGAGACCCAGTACTTC.

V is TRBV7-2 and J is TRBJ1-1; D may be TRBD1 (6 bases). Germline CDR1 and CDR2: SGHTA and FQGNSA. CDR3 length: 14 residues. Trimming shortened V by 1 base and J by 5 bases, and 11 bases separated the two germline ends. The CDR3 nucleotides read TGTGCCAGCAGCTTAGGAACGCAGGGGACTGAAGCTTTCTTT. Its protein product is CASSLGTQGTEAFF. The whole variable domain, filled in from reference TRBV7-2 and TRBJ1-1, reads GAGVSQSPSNKVTEKGKDVELRCDPISGHTALYWYRQSLGQGLEFLIYFQGNSAPDKSGLPSDRFSAERTGGSVSTLTIQRTQQEDSAVYLCASSLGTQGTEAFFGQGTRLTVV.

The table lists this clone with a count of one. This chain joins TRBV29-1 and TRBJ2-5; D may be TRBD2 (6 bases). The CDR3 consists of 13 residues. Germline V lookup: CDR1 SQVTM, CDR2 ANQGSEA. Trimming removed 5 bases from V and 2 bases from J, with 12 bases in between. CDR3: CSVTLSGQETQYF. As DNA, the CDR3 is TGCAGCGTTACGCTCAGCGGGCAAGAGACCCAGTACTTC.

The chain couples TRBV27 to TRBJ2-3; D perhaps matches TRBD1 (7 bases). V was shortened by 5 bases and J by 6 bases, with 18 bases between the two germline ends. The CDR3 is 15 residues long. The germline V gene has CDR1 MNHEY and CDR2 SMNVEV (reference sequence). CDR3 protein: CASSAYLQGRDTQYF. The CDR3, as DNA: TGTGCCAGCAGTGCCTACTTACAGGGGAGGGATACGCAGTATTTT.

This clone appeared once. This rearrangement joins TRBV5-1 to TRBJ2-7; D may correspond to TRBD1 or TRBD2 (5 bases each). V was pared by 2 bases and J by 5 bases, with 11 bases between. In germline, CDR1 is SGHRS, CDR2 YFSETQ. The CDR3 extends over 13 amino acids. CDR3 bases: TGCGCCAGCAGCTTAAAAAGGGACCACGAGCAGTACTTC. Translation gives CASSLKRDHEQYF.

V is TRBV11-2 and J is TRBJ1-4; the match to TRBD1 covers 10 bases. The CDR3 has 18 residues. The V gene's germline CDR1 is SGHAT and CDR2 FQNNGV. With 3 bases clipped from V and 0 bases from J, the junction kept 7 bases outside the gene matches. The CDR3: CASSFRTGGRSTNEKLFF. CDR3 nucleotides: TGTGCCAGCAGCTTCCGGACAGGGGGAAGATCAACTAATGAAAAACTGTTTTTT.